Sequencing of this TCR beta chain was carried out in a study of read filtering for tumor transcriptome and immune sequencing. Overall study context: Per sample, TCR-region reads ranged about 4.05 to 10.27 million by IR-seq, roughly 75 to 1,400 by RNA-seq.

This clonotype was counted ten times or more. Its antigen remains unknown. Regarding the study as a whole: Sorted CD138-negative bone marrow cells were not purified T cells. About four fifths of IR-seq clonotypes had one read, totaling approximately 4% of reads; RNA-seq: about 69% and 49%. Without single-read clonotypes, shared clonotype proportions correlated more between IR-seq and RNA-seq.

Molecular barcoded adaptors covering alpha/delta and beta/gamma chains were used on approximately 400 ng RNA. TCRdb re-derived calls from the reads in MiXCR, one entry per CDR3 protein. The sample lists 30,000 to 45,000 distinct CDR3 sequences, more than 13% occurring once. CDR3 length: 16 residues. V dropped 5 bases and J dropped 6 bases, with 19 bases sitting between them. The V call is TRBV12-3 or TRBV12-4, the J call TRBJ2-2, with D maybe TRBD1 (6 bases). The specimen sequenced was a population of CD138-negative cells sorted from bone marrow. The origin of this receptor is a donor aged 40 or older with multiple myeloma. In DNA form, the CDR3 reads TGTGCCAGCAGTCCTACAGGGCGGCGTCCGTCCGGGGAGCTGTTTTTT. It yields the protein CASSPTGRRPSGELFF.